These 23 T cell receptor beta chains share one sample of origin, sequenced in a study. TCRdb reprocessed the 5' RACE reads via MiXCR and lists one record per CDR3 protein. The sample has roughly 44,000 distinct CDR3 sequences, roughly 29% seen once. Sequencing was carried out using memory CD4+ T cells sorted from a lymph node. The subset was: memory CD4+ T cells, CD4+CD45RO+CD25-. The receptor source for this set is a female donor with breast cancer.

The V call is TRBV9, the J call TRBJ2-7; D call uncertain. This CDR3 contains 14 residues. Trimming left V 5 bases short and J 1 base short, with 13 bases between. CDR1 is SGDLS and CDR2 is YYNGEE in the germline V gene. CDR3 nucleotides: TGTGCCAGCAGTCCTTCTGTGGGGTCCTACGAGCAGTACTTC. This translates into CASSPSVGSYEQYF.

This clonotype was picked up a small number of times. The rearrangement links TRBV12-3 or TRBV12-4 to TRBJ2-1; 7 positions agree with TRBD2. J gave up 7 bases and V 7 bases, and 13 bases lay outside the gene matches. The CDR3 has 15 residues. DNA of the CDR3: TGTGCCAGCACTCCTTCGAGCGGGGTTAGGAATGAGCAGTTCTTC. Translating it yields CASTPSSGVRNEQFF.

The CDR3 coding sequence is TGCGCCAGCAGCTTGCGGGACACAGCCTACGAGCAGTACTTC. Translated: CASSLRDTAYEQYF. The gene calls are TRBV5-1 and TRBJ2-7; perhaps TRBD1 as D (6 bases). The CDR3 extends over 14 amino acids. With 1 base removed from V and 2 bases from J, the gap between germline ends came to 10 bases. Germline-derived CDR1 and CDR2 are SGHRS and YFSETQ.

In this sample, this clonotype turned up a few times. The CDR3 spells CASSRQVYGYTF. The CDR3 nucleotides are TGTGCCAGCAGCCGACAGGTCTATGGCTACACCTTC. The rearrangement links TRBV12-3 or TRBV12-4 to TRBJ1-2; a possible D gene is TRBD1 (6 bases). V was clipped by 6 bases and J by 4 bases, with 9 bases between them. The CDR3 contains 12 residues.

The CDR3 loop is CAIRGVNDFLYEQYF. CDR3 DNA sequence: TGTGCCATCAGGGGGGTTAATGACTTTCTCTACGAGCAGTACTTC. V usage is TRBV10-3 and J usage is TRBJ2-7; tentatively, D is TRBD1 or TRBD2 (5 bases each). Germline CDR1 ENHRY, CDR2 SYGVKD. The CDR3 is 15 amino acids. Trimming stripped 6 bases from V and 3 bases from J, with 18 bases between.

The chain is built from TRBV20-1 and TRBJ2-1; possibly TRBD2 for D (5 bases). The V gene's germline CDR1 is DFQATT and CDR2 SNEGSKA (reference sequence). The CDR3 spans 13 residues. For the CDR3, the DNA is TGCAGCACAAGGGAGTATACCAAGAATGAGCAGTTCTTC. It codes for CSTREYTKNEQFF.

The chain combines TRBV28 with TRBJ2-7; D remains unclear. The CDR3 runs to 14 residues. Germline values: CDR1 MDHEN, CDR2 SYDVKM. V lost 0 bases and J lost 0, with 6 bases in between. CDR3 in DNA: TGTGCCAGCAGTTTATGGGCCTCCTCCTACGAGCAGTACTTC. It specifies CASSLWASSYEQYF.

This clonotype was detected only a few times. The chain carries TRBV9 and TRBJ2-3; tentative D call: TRBD1 (6 bases). This CDR3 region has 15 residues. CDR1 SGDLS and CDR2 YYNGEE come from the germline V gene. Trimming cost V 0 bases and J 10 bases, with 18 bases left between them. The CDR3 is CASSVDLDSYRSQYF. Written as DNA, the CDR3 is TGTGCCAGCAGCGTAGATCTGGACAGTTATCGGTCGCAGTATTTT.

This clonotype turned up a few times. J is TRBJ2-1 and V is TRBV4-3, with D perhaps TRBD2 (5 bases). The CDR3 is made up of 16 amino acids. V was shortened by 3 bases and J by 7 bases, with 19 bases between the two germline ends. Germline-derived CDR1 and CDR2 are LGHNA and YSLEER. The CDR3 region is CASSHTRAEGSNEQFF. CDR3 DNA: TGCGCCAGCAGCCATACAAGGGCAGAGGGCAGTAATGAGCAGTTCTTC.

The chain uses TRBV28 and TRBJ1-5; a weak D match, TRBD1 (5 bases). Germline V gene sequence: CDR1 MDHEN, CDR2 SYDVKM. V lost 9 bases to trimming and J lost 2 bases, with 14 bases between them. The CDR3 totals 14 residues. The CDR3 spells CASRGFLGNQPQHF. CDR3 sequence (DNA): TGTGCCAGTAGGGGATTTTTGGGCAATCAGCCCCAGCATTTT.

This clonotype was seen more than once but under ten times. The chain is built from TRBV7-2 and TRBJ2-7, with TRBD1 as a possible D gene (6 bases). Germline V gene lookup returns CDR1 SGHTA and CDR2 FQGNSA. The CDR3 is made up of 15 amino acids. V gave up 5 bases and J gave up 2 bases, with 16 bases separating them. The CDR3 region is CASSLGGGHTYEQYF. Here the CDR3 DNA reads TGTGCCAGCAGCCTAGGTGGGGGACACACCTACGAGCAGTACTTC. The full variable domain, with the rest looked up from reference TRBV7-2 and TRBJ2-7, is GAGVSQSPSNKVTEKGKDVELRCDPISGHTALYWYRQSLGQGLEFLIYFQGNSAPDKSGLPSDRFSAERTGGSVSTLTIQRTQQEDSAVYLCASSLGGGHTYEQYFGPGTRLTVT.

This clonotype was seen only once. The rearrangement uses TRBV18 and TRBJ2-1, with D uncertain. The germline V gene encodes CDR1 KGHSH and CDR2 LQKENI. This CDR3 spans 12 amino acids. Trimming shortened V by 0 bases and J by 4 bases, and 1 base separated the two germline ends. The CDR3: CASSPPYNEQFF. The CDR3 region has the DNA TGTGCCAGCTCACCACCTTACAATGAGCAGTTCTTC.

This clonotype was recorded at least ten times. V gene TRBV20-1 combines with J gene TRBJ1-5; D not certain. Deletions cut 3 bases from V and 2 bases from J, with 8 bases between. This CDR3 region has 13 residues. The germline gives CDR1 DFQATT, CDR2 SNEGSKA (reference sequence). CDR3 bases: TGCAGTGCTAGGGGGATAGGCAATCAGCCCCAGCATTTT. Encoded protein: CSARGIGNQPQHF.

This clonotype has more than one count but fewer than ten. The CDR3 coding sequence is TGTGCCAGCAGCTTCGCCCCACTAGCGGGGGTAGACAATGAGCAGTTCTTC. This gives the protein CASSFAPLAGVDNEQFF. The V and J genes are TRBV7-9 and TRBJ2-1, with 11 bases fitting TRBD2. CDR3 length: 17 amino acids. In germline, CDR1 is SEHNR, CDR2 FQNEAQ (reference sequence). V lost 3 bases to trimming and J lost 5 bases; unmatched junction nucleotides: 9.

The rearrangement links TRBV12-3 or TRBV12-4 to TRBJ2-3, with 7 nucleotides matching TRBD2. CDR3 length: 14 amino acids. After removal of 6 bases from V and 1 base from J, the junction contained 4 bases not matched to a gene. The CDR3 coding sequence is TGTGCCAGCAGCTTACTAGCGCGCACAGATACGCAGTATTTT. It codes for CASSLLARTDTQYF.

The V call is TRBV6-2 or TRBV6-3, the J call TRBJ2-5, with a weak D call TRBD1 (6 bases). Germline CDR1 reads MNHEY; CDR2 reads SVGEGT. V lost 6 bases, J lost 4 bases, and 12 bases lay in between. CDR3 length: 13 residues. CDR3 nucleotides: TGTGCCAGCAGCTTGGGACACGTAGAGACCCAGTACTTC. Encoded protein: CASSLGHVETQYF.

The chain joins TRBV7-2 to TRBJ2-7; no clear D gene. The V gene's germline CDR1 is SGHTA and CDR2 FQGNSA. V was cut by 5 bases and J by 2 bases, with 10 bases left in between. This CDR3 is 13 amino acids long. CDR3 residues: CASSLETAYEQYF. The CDR3 nucleotides are TGTGCCAGCAGCCTCGAGACCGCCTACGAGCAGTACTTC. The whole variable domain, filled in from reference TRBV7-2 and TRBJ2-7, reads GAGVSQSPSNKVTEKGKDVELRCDPISGHTALYWYRQSLGQGLEFLIYFQGNSAPDKSGLPSDRFSAERTGGSVSTLTIQRTQQEDSAVYLCASSLETAYEQYFGPGTRLTVT.

This clonotype was seen a few times. The chain combines TRBV7-8 with TRBJ2-7; 10 bases agree with TRBD2. This CDR3 has 18 amino acids. The J segment lost 5 bases and the V segment lost 5 bases, leaving 18 bases of the junction unmatched. In germline, CDR1 is SGHVS, CDR2 FQNEAQ. The CDR3 spells CASSPGVVAGGLVDEQYF. The CDR3, as DNA: TGTGCCAGCAGCCCCGGTGTAGTAGCGGGAGGTTTAGTGGACGAGCAGTACTTC.

The chain is built from TRBV6-5 and TRBJ1-5; D remains unclear. This CDR3 region has 15 residues. Looked up from germline, CDR1 is MNHEY and CDR2 is SVGAGI. V was clipped by 0 bases and J by 3 bases, with 9 bases between them. CDR3 coding DNA: TGTGCCAGCAGTTACTCGTCGGATTACAATCAGCCCCAGCATTTT. Its protein product is CASSYSSDYNQPQHF.

This clonotype appeared many times. The chain is built from TRBV7-2 and TRBJ2-7, with 7 bases that match TRBD2. The CDR3 length is 13 residues. Germline V gives CDR1 SGHTA, CDR2 FQGNSA. V lost 5 bases to trimming and J lost 3 bases; unmatched junction nucleotides: 4. The CDR3 nucleotides read TGTGCCAGCAGCGAAGAGCGGGGCTACGAGCAGTACTTC. Its protein is CASSEERGYEQYF.

The V call is TRBV5-1, the J call TRBJ1-2; 8 bases agree with TRBD1. CDR3 size: 14 residues. The germline V gene encodes CDR1 SGHRS and CDR2 YFSETQ. V lost 0 bases to trimming and J lost 5 bases; unmatched junction nucleotides: 3. CDR3 sequence reads: CASSLEGQVYGYTF. The CDR3 bases are TGCGCCAGCAGCTTGGAGGGACAGGTATATGGCTACACCTTC.

This clonotype was seen only a few times. J is TRBJ2-2 and V is TRBV12-3 or TRBV12-4, with 8 positions matching TRBD1. J lost 6 bases, V lost 1 base, and 1 base had no gene match. This CDR3 has 14 amino acids. The CDR3 reads CASSLVQGAGELFF. The CDR3 region has the DNA TGTGCCAGCAGTTTAGTACAGGGGGCCGGGGAGCTGTTTTTT.

The CDR3 DNA reads as TGTGCCAGCAGCTTCACCTACGAGCAGTACTTC. As protein: CASSFTYEQYF. The rearrangement joins TRBV11-2 to TRBJ2-7; D is ambiguous. This CDR3 is 11 amino acids long. V lost 3 bases and J 2 bases, leaving 2 bases between the germline ends. Germline V gene data show CDR1 as SGHAT and CDR2 as FQNNGV.